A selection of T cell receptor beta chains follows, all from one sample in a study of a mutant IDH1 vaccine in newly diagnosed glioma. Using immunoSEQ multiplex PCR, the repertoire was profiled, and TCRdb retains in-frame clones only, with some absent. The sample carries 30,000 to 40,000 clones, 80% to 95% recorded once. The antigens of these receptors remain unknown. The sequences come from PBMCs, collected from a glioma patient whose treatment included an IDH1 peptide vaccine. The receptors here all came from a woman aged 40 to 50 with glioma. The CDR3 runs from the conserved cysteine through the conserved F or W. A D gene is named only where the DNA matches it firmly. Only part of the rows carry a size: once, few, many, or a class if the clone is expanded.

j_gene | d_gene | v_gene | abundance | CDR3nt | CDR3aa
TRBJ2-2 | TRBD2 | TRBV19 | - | TGTGCCAGTAGCGGACTAGCCACCACCGGGGAGCTGTTTTTT | CASSGLATTGELFF
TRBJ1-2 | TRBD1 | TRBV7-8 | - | TGTGCCAGCAGCGAACCCCGCGGGGAACAGGGGGCGAGTGGCTACACCTTC | CASSEPRGEQGASGYTF
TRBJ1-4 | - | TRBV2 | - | TGTGCCAGCAGTACTTGGACCCCAGGAAATGAAAAACTGTTTTTT | CASSTWTPGNEKLFF
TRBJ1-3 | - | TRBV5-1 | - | TGCGCCAGCAGCAGCGGGACCTCCGACGGGAACACCATATATTTT | CASSSGTSDGNTIYF
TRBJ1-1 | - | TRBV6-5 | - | TGTGCCAGCAGATACCAGTTTTCGGTGCGGACTGAAGCTTTCTTT | CASRYQFSVRTEAFF
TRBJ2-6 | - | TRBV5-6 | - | TGTGCCAGCAGCAGGTTGGACTCTGGGGCCAACGTCCTGACTTTC | CASSRLDSGANVLTF
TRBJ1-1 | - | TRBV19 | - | TGTGCCAGTAGTTTGGTGAACACTGAAGCTTTCTTT | CASSLVNTEAFF
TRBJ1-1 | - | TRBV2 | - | TGTGCCAGCTCCCGGTTGGGACCCCTTCTGCGGGACACTGAAGCTTTCTTT | CASSRLGPLLRDTEAFF
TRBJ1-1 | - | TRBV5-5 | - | TGTGCCAGCAGCGACCGGTGGAACACTGAAGCTTTCTTT | CASSDRWNTEAFF
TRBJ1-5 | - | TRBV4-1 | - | TGCGCCAGCAGCGTTGAGGAGGGTGGGCAGCCCCAGCATTTT | CASSVEEGGQPQHF
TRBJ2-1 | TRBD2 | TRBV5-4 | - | TGTGCCAGCAGCTTGCGTTCGAGCGGGAACAATGAGCAGTTCTTC | CASSLRSSGNNEQFF
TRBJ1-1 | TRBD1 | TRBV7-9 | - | TGTGCCAGCAGCTTAGCGTCAGGGGGCAACACTGAAGCTTTCTTT | CASSLASGGNTEAFF
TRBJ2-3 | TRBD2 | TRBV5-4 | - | TGTGCCAGCAGCGCTAGCGGGGGGAGCACAGATACGCAGTATTTT | CASSASGGSTDTQYF
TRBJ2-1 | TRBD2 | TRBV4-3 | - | TGCGCCAGCAGCTTGCGGACTAGCGGGGGGGCCAGGGATGAGCAGTTCTTC | CASSLRTSGGARDEQFF
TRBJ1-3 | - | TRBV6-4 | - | TGTGCCGGCTACCCAATAGTAAGGGACTCTGGAAACACCATATATTTT | CAGYPIVRDSGNTIYF
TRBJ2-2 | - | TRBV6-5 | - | TGTGCCAGCAGTTACTTCGGAACCGGGGAGCTGTTTTTT | CASSYFGTGELFF
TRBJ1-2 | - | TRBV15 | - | TGTGCCACCAGCAGAGTAGGGAGTGACTATGGCTACACCTTC | CATSRVGSDYGYTF
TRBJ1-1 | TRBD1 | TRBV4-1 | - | TGCGCCAGCAGCCGAGACCGGGGACAGGTCACTGAAGCTTTCTTT | CASSRDRGQVTEAFF
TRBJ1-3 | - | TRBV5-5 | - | TGTGCCAGCCTCGTCGGGGGGTCTGGAAACACCATATATTTT | CASLVGGSGNTIYF
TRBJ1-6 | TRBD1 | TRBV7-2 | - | TGTGCCAGCAGCAACAGGGGGCAGCGCTCACCCCTCCACTTT | CASSNRGQRSPLHF
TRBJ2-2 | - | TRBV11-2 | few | TGTGCCAGCAGCCCCCTTCAGGGGCCCGGGGAGCTGTTTTTT | CASSPLQGPGELFF
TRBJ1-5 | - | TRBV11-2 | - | TGTGCCAGCAGCTTAGCAACGGGTCAGCCCCAGCATTTT | CASSLATGQPQHF
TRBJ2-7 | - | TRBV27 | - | TGTGCCACTTTTAGGAGGACCCAGCCCAACGAGCAGTACTTC | CATFRRTQPNEQYF
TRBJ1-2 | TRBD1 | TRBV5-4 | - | TGTGCCAGCAGCTCGAATCCGGGACAGGGACGTGAAGGCTACACCTTC | CASSSNPGQGREGYTF
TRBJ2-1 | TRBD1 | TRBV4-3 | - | TGCGCCAGCAGCCAGGACGGACAGGGAACCTACAATGAGCAGTTCTTC | CASSQDGQGTYNEQFF
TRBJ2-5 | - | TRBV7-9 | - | TGTGCCAGCAGCTCCTTTTTCTCTGGGGGAAAACAAGAGACCCAGTACTTC | CASSSFFSGGKQETQYF
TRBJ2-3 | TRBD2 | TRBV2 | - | TGTGCCAGCAGTAGGCTAGCGGGGGGGCGGACAGATACGCAGTATTTT | CASSRLAGGRTDTQYF
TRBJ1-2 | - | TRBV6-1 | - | TGTGCCAGCAGTGGGCTACAGGGTTCGGACTATGGCTACACCTTC | CASSGLQGSDYGYTF
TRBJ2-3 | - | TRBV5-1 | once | TGCGCCAGCAGCTTGGGACGGCCCAGAGGTACGCAGTATTTT | CASSLGRPRGTQYF
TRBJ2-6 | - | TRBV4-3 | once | TGCGCCAGCAGCCAAGAAGGATCTGGGGCCAACGTCCTGACTTTC | CASSQEGSGANVLTF
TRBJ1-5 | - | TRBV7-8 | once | TGTGCCAGCGGGACCGTCAATCAGCCCCAGCATTTT | CASGTVNQPQHF
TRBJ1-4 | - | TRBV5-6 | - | TGTGCCAGCAGCTTGGGGGATAATGAAAAACTGTTTTTT | CASSLGDNEKLFF
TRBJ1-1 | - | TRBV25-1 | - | TGTGCCAGCAGTGAATCCCTACGTGATACGAACACTGAAGCTTTCTTT | CASSESLRDTNTEAFF
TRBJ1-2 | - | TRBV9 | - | TGTGCCAGCAGCCGGGACCGTAACTATGGCTACACCTTC | CASSRDRNYGYTF
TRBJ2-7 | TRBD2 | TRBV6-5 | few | TGTGCCAGCAGTTATCTCGGCGGGGGGAACTACGAGCAGTACTTC | CASSYLGGGNYEQYF
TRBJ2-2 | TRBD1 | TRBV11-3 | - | TGTGCCAGCAGCTCCAGCTACAGGGGGGCCGGGGAGCTGTTTTTT | CASSSSYRGAGELFF
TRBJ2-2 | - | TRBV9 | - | TGTGCCAGCAGCGTAGTCGGGACCGACGGGACCGGGGAGCTGTTTTTT | CASSVVGTDGTGELFF